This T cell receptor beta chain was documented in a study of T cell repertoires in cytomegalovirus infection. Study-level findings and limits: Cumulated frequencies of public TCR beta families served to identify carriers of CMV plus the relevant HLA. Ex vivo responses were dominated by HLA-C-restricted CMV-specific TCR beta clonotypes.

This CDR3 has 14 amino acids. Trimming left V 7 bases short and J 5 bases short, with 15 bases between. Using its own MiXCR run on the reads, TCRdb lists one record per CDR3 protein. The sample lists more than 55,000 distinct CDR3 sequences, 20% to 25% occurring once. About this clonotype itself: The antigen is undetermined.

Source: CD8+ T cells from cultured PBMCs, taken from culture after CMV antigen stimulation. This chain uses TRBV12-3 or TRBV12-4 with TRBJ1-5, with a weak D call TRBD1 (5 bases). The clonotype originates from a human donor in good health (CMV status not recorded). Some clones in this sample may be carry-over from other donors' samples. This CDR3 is CASKPGPEYQPQHF. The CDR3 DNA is TGTGCCAGCAAACCGGGACCCGAGTATCAGCCCCAGCATTTT.